These 21 T cell receptor beta chains share one sample of origin, sequenced in a study of T cells after yellow fever vaccination. TCRdb re-derived calls from the 5' RACE reads in MiXCR, one entry per CDR3 protein. The sample lists around 50,000 distinct CDR3 sequences; about 6.3% were seen once. Sequences were derived from PBMCs, either bulk or a sorted T-cell subset (CD4+, CD8+, memory, or dextramer-sorted; not recorded which), sampled 45 days after the yellow fever booster vaccination. These receptors all come from a man younger than 40 who received the YFV17D yellow fever vaccine.

In this sample, this clonotype turned up many times. J is TRBJ1-2 and V is TRBV20-1; perhaps TRBD1 as D (6 bases). V was shortened by 3 bases and J by 7 bases, with 12 bases between the two germline ends. The length of the CDR3 is 12 residues. CDR1 DFQATT and CDR2 SNEGSKA come from the germline V gene (reference sequence). For the CDR3, the DNA is TGCAGTGCTAGCCACAGGGAGAGTGGCTACACCTTC. Translation: CSASHRESGYTF.

This chain joins TRBV3-1 and TRBJ2-7; 7 positions agree with TRBD2. The germline V gene encodes CDR1 LGHDT and CDR2 YNNKEL (reference sequence). The CDR3 runs to 18 residues. The junction had 18 bases not matched to a gene; V was cut back by 0 bases and J by 7 bases. This CDR3 is CASSQEVGEGPPWREQYF. CDR3 DNA: TGTGCCAGCAGCCAAGAAGTCGGGGAGGGCCCCCCATGGAGGGAGCAGTACTTC.

The rearrangement links TRBV4-3 to TRBJ2-2; D remains unclear. Trimming left V 0 bases short and J 0 bases short, with 8 bases between. Germline V gene data show CDR1 as LGHNA and CDR2 as YSLEER. There are 16 residues in the CDR3. The CDR3 here is CASSQEGHANTGELFF. The CDR3 DNA reads TGCGCCAGCAGCCAAGAGGGCCACGCGAACACCGGGGAGCTGTTTTTT.

This clonotype was seen ten or more times. The gene calls are TRBV10-2 and TRBJ1-1; D is possibly TRBD1 (6 bases). This CDR3 comprises 14 residues. The V end lost 6 bases, the J end lost 1 base, and 12 bases lay between the germline ends. Looked up from germline, CDR1 is WSHSY and CDR2 is SAAADI. In DNA form, the CDR3 reads TGCGCCAGCAGGGTTCAGGGGCAGAACACTGAAGCTTTCTTT. This sequence encodes CASRVQGQNTEAFF.

The sample holds many counts of this clonotype. The chain employs TRBV20-1 and TRBJ1-6, with 9 bases lining up with TRBD1. Germline V gene lookup returns CDR1 DFQATT and CDR2 SNEGSKA (reference sequence). The length of the CDR3 is 13 residues. Trimming removed 6 bases from V and 5 bases from J; junction bases left unmatched: 2. DNA of the CDR3: TGCAGTGCCGGGACAGGGCATAATTCACCCCTCCACTTT. Translation gives CSAGTGHNSPLHF.

Notes on this clonotype: A much larger clone differs by one base, so this may be a read error. The V and J genes are TRBV3-1 and TRBJ2-7; TRBD2 is a possible D gene (5 bases). Germline V gives CDR1 LGHDT, CDR2 YNNKEL (reference sequence). The length of the CDR3 is 14 residues. CDR3 bases: TGTACCAGCAACCGAGGCCTAGCCTCCTACGAGCAGTACTTC. The encoded protein is CTSNRGLASYEQYF.

This clonotype was observed a handful of times. The rearrangement links TRBV5-5 to TRBJ1-1; tentative D call: TRBD1 (6 bases). Germline CDR1 is SGHKS and CDR2 is YYEKEE (reference sequence). V dropped 4 bases and J dropped 1 base, with 14 bases sitting between them. The CDR3 totals 15 residues. CDR3 residues: CASSPAGGKNTEAFF. The CDR3 DNA reads as TGTGCCAGCAGCCCGGCCGGGGGCAAGAACACTGAAGCTTTCTTT.

At least ten counts were recorded for this clonotype. The chain joins TRBV7-9 to TRBJ2-2; 10 bases fit TRBD2. The CDR3 is 17 amino acids. Trimming at V came to 3 bases and at J to 0 bases, leaving 4 bases not matched to a gene. Germline lookup yields CDR1 SEHNR and CDR2 FQNEAQ (reference sequence). CDR3 bases: TGTGCCAGCAGCTTTTCAACTAGCGGGACGAACACCGGGGAGCTGTTTTTT. This encodes CASSFSTSGTNTGELFF. Drawing the rest from reference TRBV7-9 and TRBJ2-2, the complete variable domain is DTGVSQNPRHKITKRGQNVTFRCDPISEHNRLYWYRQTLGQGPEFLTYFQNEAQLEKSRLLSDRFSAERPKGSFSTLEIQRTEQGDSAMYLCASSFSTSGTNTGELFFGEGSRLTVL.

This clonotype was counted a few times. This sequence joins TRBV20-1 and TRBJ1-1; 7 bases fit TRBD1. Germline CDR1 is DFQATT and CDR2 is SNEGSKA (reference sequence). V trimming: 6 bases; J trimming: 10 bases; junction bases outside the gene matches: 17. The CDR3 has 14 residues. The CDR3 nucleotides read TGCAGTGCCAAGGACAGGCTAGTAGGGGGGACAGCTTTCTTT. Translation: CSAKDRLVGGTAFF.

This clonotype was recorded a few times. The chain has TRBV5-4 and TRBJ2-3; 8 bases are shared with TRBD2. The germline V gene has CDR1 SGHNT and CDR2 YYREEE (reference sequence). The CDR3 has 15 residues. The V gene end was trimmed by 0 bases and the J gene end by 6 bases; junction bases not matched to a gene: 6. The CDR3 coding sequence is TGTGCCAGCAGCTTGGGGGTAGCGGGGCGGGATACGCAGTATTTT. Amino acids: CASSLGVAGRDTQYF.

This clonotype was detected ten times or more. The V call is TRBV4-3, the J call TRBJ2-1; D is unclear. CDR1 is LGHNA, CDR2 YSLEER, per germline. Trimming left V 0 bases short and J 4 bases short, with 10 bases between. The CDR3 consists of 15 residues. Here the CDR3 reads CASSQEQALYNEQFF. The CDR3 DNA follows: TGCGCCAGCAGCCAAGAACAAGCGCTTTACAATGAGCAGTTCTTC.

This clonotype was recorded many times. The J gene is TRBJ2-7, the V gene TRBV15; no clear D gene. Between the trimmed V and J ends, which lost 3 bases and 9 bases, there was a span of 15 bases. The germline CDR1 and CDR2 sequences are LNHNV and YYDKDF (reference sequence). The CDR3 covers 13 residues. CDR3 nucleotides: TGTGCCACCAGCAGTCCCCCTGAACTCGGGCAGTACTTC. Amino acids: CATSSPPELGQYF.

The rearrangement links TRBV20-1 to TRBJ2-3; no clear D gene. Germline lookup yields CDR1 DFQATT and CDR2 SNEGSKA (reference sequence). Trimming took off 2 bases at V and 6 bases at J, with 9 bases between the two ends. CDR3 size: 12 residues. The CDR3 here is CSARLGRDTQYF. CDR3 nucleotides: TGCAGTGCTAGATTAGGTCGGGATACGCAGTATTTT.

This clonotype was recorded at least ten times. The rearrangement uses TRBV20-1 and TRBJ2-7; D might be TRBD1 (6 bases). Looked up from germline, CDR1 is DFQATT and CDR2 is SNEGSKA (reference sequence). This CDR3 is 13 amino acids long. Trimming removed 0 bases at V and 9 bases at J, with 15 bases between. The CDR3 spells CSARDRTAPRQYF. CDR3 bases: TGCAGTGCTAGAGACCGGACAGCCCCTCGGCAGTACTTC.

This clonotype was picked up many times. This CDR3 is CASSYNKGLPSPLHF. The CDR3 DNA sequence: TGTGCCAGCAGTTACAATAAGGGGCTCCCATCACCCCTCCACTTT. The chain links TRBV6-5 to TRBJ1-6; D is possibly TRBD1 (5 bases). This CDR3 has 15 amino acids. CDR1 is MNHEY and CDR2 is SVGAGI in the germline V gene. V lost 2 bases, J lost 10 bases, and 15 bases lay in between.

This clonotype was recorded at least ten times. The J gene is TRBJ1-2, the V gene TRBV12-3 or TRBV12-4; D remains ambiguous. Trimming took 10 bases from V and 3 from J, leaving 15 bases between them. This CDR3 region has 13 residues. The CDR3 coding sequence is TGTGCCACTTCCACTGGGGTCGACTATGGCTACACCTTC. Amino acid sequence: CATSTGVDYGYTF.

This clonotype appeared many times. The chain couples TRBV19 to TRBJ2-1; 8 bases agree with TRBD2. J lost 5 bases, V lost 7 bases, and 13 bases had no gene match. Germline V gene lookup returns CDR1 LNHDA and CDR2 SQIVND (reference sequence). The CDR3 has 16 residues. CDR3 bases: TGTGCCAGTACATATATTGGGGCGGGAGGCAACAATGAGCAGTTCTTC. It codes for CASTYIGAGGNNEQFF.

The chain joins TRBV5-1 to TRBJ2-5; 8 bases match TRBD2. Germline-derived CDR1 and CDR2 are SGHRS and YFSETQ. CDR3 length: 14 residues. V gave up 4 bases and J gave up 4 bases; unmatched junction bases: 6. CDR3 protein: CASSPGRARETQYF. For the CDR3, the DNA is TGCGCCAGCAGCCCCGGGAGGGCGAGAGAGACCCAGTACTTC.

There are many counts of this clonotype. The chain has TRBV5-1 and TRBJ1-1; D ambiguous. From germline, CDR1 is SGHRS and CDR2 YFSETQ. This CDR3 is 13 amino acids long. Trimming removed 4 bases at V and 8 bases at J, with 15 bases between. CDR3 in amino acids: CASSPGPPREAFF. The CDR3 region has the DNA TGCGCCAGCAGCCCTGGCCCACCTAGGGAAGCTTTCTTT.

This clonotype was found many times. J is TRBJ1-1 and V is TRBV7-9; D gene uncertain. In germline, CDR1 is SEHNR, CDR2 FQNEAQ (reference sequence). V shed 3 bases and J shed 3 bases, with 11 bases lying between them. The CDR3 totals 14 residues. CDR3 in amino acids: CASSFEGRDTEAFF. The CDR3 DNA reads TGTGCCAGCAGCTTTGAGGGCCGGGACACTGAAGCTTTCTTT.

This clonotype was detected many times. V and J are TRBV3-1 and TRBJ2-1; the D call may be TRBD1 or TRBD2 (5 bases each). V was trimmed by 0 bases and J by 12 bases, leaving 9 bases between them. Germline assignment: CDR1 LGHDT and CDR2 YNNKEL (reference sequence). The CDR3 sequence is 12 residues long. CDR3 nucleotides: TGTGCCAGCAGCCAAGAGAGGGGACGGCAGTTCTTC. The encoded protein is CASSQERGRQFF.